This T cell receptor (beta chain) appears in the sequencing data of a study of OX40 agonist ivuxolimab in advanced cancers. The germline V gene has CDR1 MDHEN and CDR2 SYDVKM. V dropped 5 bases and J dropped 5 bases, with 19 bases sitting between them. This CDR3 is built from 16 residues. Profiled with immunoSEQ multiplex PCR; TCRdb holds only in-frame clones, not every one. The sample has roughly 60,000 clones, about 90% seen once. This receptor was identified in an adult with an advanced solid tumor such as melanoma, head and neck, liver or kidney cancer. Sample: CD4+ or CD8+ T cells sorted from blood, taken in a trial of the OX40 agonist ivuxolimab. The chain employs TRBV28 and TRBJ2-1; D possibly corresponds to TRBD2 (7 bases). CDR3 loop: CASSPTGSRGDNEQFF. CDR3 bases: TGTGCCAGCAGTCCCACAGGGAGCCGGGGGGACAATGAGCAGTTCTTC.